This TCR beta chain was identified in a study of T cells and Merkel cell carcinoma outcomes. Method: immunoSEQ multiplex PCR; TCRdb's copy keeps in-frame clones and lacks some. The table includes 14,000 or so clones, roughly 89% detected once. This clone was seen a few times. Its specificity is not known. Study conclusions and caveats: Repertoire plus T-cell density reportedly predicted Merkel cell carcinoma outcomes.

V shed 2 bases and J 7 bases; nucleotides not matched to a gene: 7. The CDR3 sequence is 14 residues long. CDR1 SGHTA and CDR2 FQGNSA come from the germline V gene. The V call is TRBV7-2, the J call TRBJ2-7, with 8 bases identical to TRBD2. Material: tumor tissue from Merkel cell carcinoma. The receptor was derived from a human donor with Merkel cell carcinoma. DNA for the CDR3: TGTGCCAGCAGCTTAAGGCGGGGGGTGGTTGAGCAGTACTTC. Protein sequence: CASSLRRGVVEQYF.